The clone carrying this TCR beta chain was counted ten times or more. TCRdb fed the 5' RACE reads into MiXCR, producing one record per CDR3 protein. The sample shows tens of thousands of distinct CDR3 sequences, 3.5% to 4% of them seen only once. This sample is drawn from a study of neurological immune-mediated disorders. Looking at the study overall: Relapsing-remitting patients made up 31 of the 34 multiple sclerosis patients, and secondary progressive patients made up 3.

V was pared by 4 bases and J by 4 bases, with 21 bases between. The CDR3 extends over 16 amino acids. Germline CDR1 SGHRS, CDR2 YFSETQ. Sequencing input: CD4+ T cells from blood. The rearrangement links TRBV5-1 to TRBJ2-7; the D gene is possibly TRBD1 (6 bases). The sequence was collected from a middle-aged woman with multiple sclerosis. CDR3: CASSRWDTATQYEQYF. In DNA form, the CDR3 reads TGCGCCAGCAGCCGGTGGGACACCGCGACCCAATACGAGCAGTACTTC.